The rows below give T cell receptor beta chains drawn from one sample of a study of Tregs in tolerant kidney transplant recipients. TCRdb keeps only in-frame clones here, not all; method: immunoSEQ multiplex PCR. The sample contains about 240,000 clones, 84% of which appear only once. The sample was CD4+ T cells from blood. All receptors derive from a human donor in good health. The CDR3 runs from the conserved cysteine through the conserved F or W. Each record gives: D gene, J gene, clone size, V gene, CDR3 DNA, CDR3 protein. A D gene is named only where the DNA matches it firmly. Clone size, where shown, is once, few, many, or a class for clones that have expanded.

. TRBJ1-3 . TRBV18 TGTGCCAGCTCACCTACTCCAGCGACTGGAAACACCATATATTTT CASSPTPATGNTIYF
TRBD1 TRBJ1-2 . TRBV27 TGTGCCAGCAGAACTCAGGGGGCAAACTATGGCTACACCTTC CASRTQGANYGYTF
. TRBJ1-4 once TRBV10-2 TGCGCCAGCAGTGATAGTAGGAGGAAAACTAATGAAAAACTGTTTTTT CASSDSRRKTNEKLFF
TRBD1 TRBJ2-7 . TRBV6-5 TGTGCCAGCAGTTGCACAGGGGGCGCCCTAGGCGAGCAGTACTTC CASSCTGGALGEQYF
. TRBJ1-5 . TRBV4-1 TGCGCCAGCAGCCAAGAGGGAAGGGCGACTCAGCCCCAGCATTTT CASSQEGRATQPQHF
. TRBJ1-1 . TRBV19 TGTGCCAGTAGTATACTGGAGGGAAGGACTGAAGCTTTCTTT CASSILEGRTEAFF
. TRBJ1-1 . TRBV15 TGTGCCACCAGCAGAGAATGGAACACTGAAGCTTTCTTT CATSREWNTEAFF
TRBD1 TRBJ2-2 . TRBV25-1 TGTGCCAGCAGTGACATCAGGGGGCCGGACGGGGAGCTGTTTTTT CASSDIRGPDGELFF
. TRBJ1-2 . TRBV14 TGTGCCAGCAGCCCCGGGAGGACAGCTACCTATGGCTACACCTTC CASSPGRTATYGYTF
TRBD1 TRBJ1-5 once TRBV30 TGTGCCTGGAGTAGGCCAGGGGGTTATAGCAATCAGCCCCAGCATTTT CAWSRPGGYSNQPQHF
. TRBJ2-7 few TRBV30 TGTGCCTGGACCCTCGAGCGGACCTACGAGCAGTACTTC CAWTLERTYEQYF
. TRBJ1-2 . TRBV5-1 TGCGCCAGCAGCTTGGGGACGGAGGACTATGGCTACACCTTC CASSLGTEDYGYTF
TRBD2 TRBJ2-2 . TRBV7-3 TGTGCCAGCAGCTATGCGGGGGGAAAGACCGGGGAGCTGTTTTTT CASSYAGGKTGELFF
. TRBJ2-6 few TRBV18 TGTGCCAGCTCACCCCCTAGGAGCTCTGGGGCCAACGTCCTGACTTTC CASSPPRSSGANVLTF
. TRBJ1-5 . TRBV5-1 TGCGCCAGCAGCCCCGGGGAGGGGCCCCGATCTCAGCCCCAGCATTTT CASSPGEGPRSQPQHF
TRBD2 TRBJ2-7 once TRBV27 TGTGCCAGCAGTCCCAGGACTAGTAAATCCTACGAGCAGTACTTC CASSPRTSKSYEQYF
. TRBJ2-7 . TRBV27 TGTGCCAGCGGAAGGAAAGGCGAGCAGTACTTC CASGRKGEQYF
. TRBJ2-7 . TRBV5-3 TGTGCCAGAAGCTTGGGTTTCGAGCAGTACTTC CARSLGFEQYF
TRBD1 TRBJ1-1 . TRBV12-5 TGTGCTAGTGTGAGGGGGCACACTGAAGCTTTCTTT CASVRGHTEAFF
. TRBJ2-1 few TRBV10-1 TGCGCCAGCAGTGAGGGGTGGGGAAGTGAGCAGTTCTTC CASSEGWGSEQFF
TRBD1 TRBJ1-1 . TRBV11-2 TGTGCCAGCAGCTTAGATACAGGGGCGTTTATTCTATTGAACACTGAAGCTTTCTTT CASSLDTGAFILLNTEAFF
TRBD2 TRBJ2-5 . TRBV5-1 TGCGCCAGCAGCCCGGGACTAGCGGCTACCCAAGAGACCCAGTACTTC CASSPGLAATQETQYF
. TRBJ2-5 . TRBV5-1 TGCGCCAGCAGCTTGGGGCAGGGCCAAGAGACCCAGTACTTC CASSLGQGQETQYF
TRBD2 TRBJ2-1 . TRBV27 TGTGCCAGCACCAAGGGGCTAGCGGGAGGAAATGAGCAGTTCTTC CASTKGLAGGNEQFF
. TRBJ1-2 . TRBV9 TGTGCCAGCAGCCCGGGACATTCTAACTATGGCTACACCTTC CASSPGHSNYGYTF
. TRBJ2-7 . TRBV13 TGTGCCAGCAGCCCATTGGACGGAGAATACGAGCAGTACTTC CASSPLDGEYEQYF
. TRBJ1-5 . TRBV5-1 TGCGCCAGCAGCTTGAGTGGGCAAACCAATCAGCCCCAGCATTTT CASSLSGQTNQPQHF
. TRBJ2-6 . TRBV29-1 TGCAGCGTTGAGTCTAGCTCTGGGGCCAACGTCCTGACTTTC CSVESSSGANVLTF
TRBD2 TRBJ2-1 . TRBV4-2 TGTGCCAGCAGCCAAATCGGCGGCGGGGGGGGTTACAATGAGCAGTTCTTC CASSQIGGGGGYNEQFF
TRBD1 TRBJ2-4 . TRBV27 TGTGCCAGCAGTTTATACACAGGGGCGAGAAACCAAAAAAACATTCAGTACTTC CASSLYTGARNQKNIQYF
. TRBJ1-2 . TRBV7-8 TGTGCCAGCAGCCCCGGAGGAGCGGCCTTCGGCTATGGCTACACCTTC CASSPGGAAFGYGYTF
. TRBJ2-4 . TRBV4-1 TGCGCCAGCAGCCCCGGCCCGCAGGCCCAAAACATTCAGTACTTC CASSPGPQAQNIQYF
. TRBJ1-4 once TRBV30 TGTGCCTTAGGACCTCCCGGTGAAAAACTGTTTTTT CALGPPGEKLFF
TRBD1 TRBJ1-1 . TRBV6-5 TGTGCCAGCAGAAGGGACAGGGGGGCCACTGAAGCTTTCTTT CASRRDRGATEAFF
TRBD1 TRBJ1-6 . TRBV5-6 TGTGCCAGCAGCGCACAGGGGGTTGGGGGTTCACCCCTCCACTTT CASSAQGVGGSPLHF
. TRBJ1-2 . TRBV2 TGTGCCAGCAGTCCGTTGAGGAGCTACACCTTC CASSPLRSYTF
. TRBJ2-2 . TRBV7-7 TGTGCCAGCAGCGTAGAGGAAGTCACCGGGGAGCTGTTTTTT CASSVEEVTGELFF
. TRBJ2-1 . TRBV29-1 TGCAGCGTTGAAGTAGGAGAGGGATATGAGCAGTTCTTC CSVEVGEGYEQFF
. TRBJ1-4 once TRBV6-1 TGTGCCAGCAGTGAAGCACAATTTGAAAAACTGTTTTTT CASSEAQFEKLFF
. TRBJ1-1 . TRBV11-3 TGTGCCAGCAGCTTAGGTGGCAGGGGTAACACTGAAGCTTTCTTT CASSLGGRGNTEAFF
. TRBJ1-5 . TRBV7-9 TGTGCCAGCAGCCCTAACGGGGAGGGGCCCCAGCATTTT CASSPNGEGPQHF
TRBD1 TRBJ2-7 few TRBV10-3 TGTGCCATCAGCTCTGCACAGGGGGGAGTGGGTGAGCAGTACTTC CAISSAQGGVGEQYF
TRBD2 TRBJ2-1 . TRBV18 TGTGCCAGCTCCAGCACCGTTCGACGGGAGGGGTCCTACAATGAGCAGTTCTTC CASSSTVRREGSYNEQFF
. TRBJ2-2 . TRBV5-1 TGCGCCAGCAGCTTGGCCTCTATGGAGCTGTTTTTT CASSLASMELFF
. TRBJ2-5 . TRBV5-1 TGCGCCAGCAGCTTGGGACCAGGGGATCAAGAGACCCAGTACTTC CASSLGPGDQETQYF